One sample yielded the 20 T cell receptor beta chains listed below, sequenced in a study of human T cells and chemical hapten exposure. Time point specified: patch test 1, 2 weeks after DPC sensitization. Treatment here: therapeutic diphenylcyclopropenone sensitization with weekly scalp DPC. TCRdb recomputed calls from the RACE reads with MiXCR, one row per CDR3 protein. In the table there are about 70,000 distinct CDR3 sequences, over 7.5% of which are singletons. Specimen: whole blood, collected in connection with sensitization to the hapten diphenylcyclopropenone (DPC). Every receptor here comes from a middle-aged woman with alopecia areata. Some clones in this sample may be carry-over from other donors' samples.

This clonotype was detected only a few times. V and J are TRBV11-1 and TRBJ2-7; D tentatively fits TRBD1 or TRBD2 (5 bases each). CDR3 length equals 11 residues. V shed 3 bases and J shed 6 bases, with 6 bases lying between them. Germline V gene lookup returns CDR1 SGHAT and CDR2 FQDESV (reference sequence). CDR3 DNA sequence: TGTGCCAGCAGCTTTGGGGGCGAGCAGTACTTC. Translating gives CASSFGGEQYF.

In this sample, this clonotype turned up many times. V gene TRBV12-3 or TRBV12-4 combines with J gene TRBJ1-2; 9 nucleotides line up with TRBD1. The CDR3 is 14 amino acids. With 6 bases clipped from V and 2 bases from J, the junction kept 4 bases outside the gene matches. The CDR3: CASRQGALNYGYTF. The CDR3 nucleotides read TGTGCCAGCAGACAGGGGGCGCTGAACTATGGCTACACCTTC.

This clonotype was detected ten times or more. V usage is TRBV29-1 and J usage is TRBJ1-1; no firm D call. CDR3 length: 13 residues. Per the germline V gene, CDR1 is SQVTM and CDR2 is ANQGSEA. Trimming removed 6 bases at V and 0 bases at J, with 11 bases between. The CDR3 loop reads CSVVRQVNTEAFF. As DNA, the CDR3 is TGCAGCGTGGTTCGCCAGGTGAACACTGAAGCTTTCTTT.

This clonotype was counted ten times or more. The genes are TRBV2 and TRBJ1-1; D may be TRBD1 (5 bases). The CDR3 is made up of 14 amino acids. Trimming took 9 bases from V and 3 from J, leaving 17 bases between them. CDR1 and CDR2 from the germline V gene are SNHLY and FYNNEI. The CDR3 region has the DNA TGTGCCAGTCAGGGAAGGTCTTGGGACACTGAAGCTTTCTTT. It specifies CASQGRSWDTEAFF.

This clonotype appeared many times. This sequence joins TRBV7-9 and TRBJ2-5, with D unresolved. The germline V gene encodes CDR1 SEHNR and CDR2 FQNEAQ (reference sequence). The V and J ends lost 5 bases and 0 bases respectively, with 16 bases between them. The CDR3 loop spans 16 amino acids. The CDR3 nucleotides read TGTGCCAGCAGCCTTCCCAACTGGAGCGACCAAGAGACCCAGTACTTC. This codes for CASSLPNWSDQETQYF.

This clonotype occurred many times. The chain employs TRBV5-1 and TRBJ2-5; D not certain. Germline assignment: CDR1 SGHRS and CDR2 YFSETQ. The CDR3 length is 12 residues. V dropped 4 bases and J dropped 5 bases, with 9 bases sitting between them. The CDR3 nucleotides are TGCGCCAGCAGCGGCGACGTGGAGACCCAGTACTTC. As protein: CASSGDVETQYF.

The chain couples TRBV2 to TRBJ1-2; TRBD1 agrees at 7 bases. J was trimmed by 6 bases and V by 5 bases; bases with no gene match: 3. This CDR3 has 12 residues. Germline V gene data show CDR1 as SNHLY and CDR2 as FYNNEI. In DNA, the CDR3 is TGTGCCAGCAGTCCAGACAGGGATGGCTACACCTTC. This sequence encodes CASSPDRDGYTF.

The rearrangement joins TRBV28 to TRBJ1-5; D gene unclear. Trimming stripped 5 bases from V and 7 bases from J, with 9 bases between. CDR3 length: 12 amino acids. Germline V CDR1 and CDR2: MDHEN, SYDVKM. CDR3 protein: CASSRGRQPQHF. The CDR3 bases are TGTGCCAGCAGTCGGGGAAGACAGCCCCAGCATTTT.

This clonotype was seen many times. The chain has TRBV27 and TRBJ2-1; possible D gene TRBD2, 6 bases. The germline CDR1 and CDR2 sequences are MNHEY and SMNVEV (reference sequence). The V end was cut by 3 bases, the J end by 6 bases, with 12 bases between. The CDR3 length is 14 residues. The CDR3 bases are TGTGCCAGCAGTTTCGGGGGAACCCCCAATGAGCAGTTCTTC. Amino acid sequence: CASSFGGTPNEQFF.

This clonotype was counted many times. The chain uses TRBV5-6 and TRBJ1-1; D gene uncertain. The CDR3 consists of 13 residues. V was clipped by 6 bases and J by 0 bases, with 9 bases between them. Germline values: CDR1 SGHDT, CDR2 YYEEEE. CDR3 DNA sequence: TGTGCCAGCACCCTCCTATTGAACACTGAAGCTTTCTTT. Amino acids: CASTLLLNTEAFF.

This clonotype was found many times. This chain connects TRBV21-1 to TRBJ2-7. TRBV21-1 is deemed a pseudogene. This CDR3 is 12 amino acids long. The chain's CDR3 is CASSERIYEQYF. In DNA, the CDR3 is TGTGCCAGCAGCGAGAGGATCTACGAGCAGTACTTC.

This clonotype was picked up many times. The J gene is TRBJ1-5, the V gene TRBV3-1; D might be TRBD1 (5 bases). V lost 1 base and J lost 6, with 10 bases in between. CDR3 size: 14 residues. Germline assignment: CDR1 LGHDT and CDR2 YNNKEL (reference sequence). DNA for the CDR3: TGTGCCAGCAGCCAAGTCCTTGGGGGTCAGCCCCAGCATTTT. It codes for CASSQVLGGQPQHF.

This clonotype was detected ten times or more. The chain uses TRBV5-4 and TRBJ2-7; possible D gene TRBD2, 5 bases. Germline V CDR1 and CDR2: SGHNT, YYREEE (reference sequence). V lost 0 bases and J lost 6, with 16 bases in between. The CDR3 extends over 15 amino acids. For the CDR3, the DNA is TGTGCCAGCAGCTTGGAGGGTCAGCGTCGGGGCGAGCAGTACTTC. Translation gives CASSLEGQRRGEQYF.

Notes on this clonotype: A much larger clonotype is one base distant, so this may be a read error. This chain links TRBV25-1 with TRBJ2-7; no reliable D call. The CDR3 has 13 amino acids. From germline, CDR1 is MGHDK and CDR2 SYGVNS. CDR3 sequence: CACSSQESYEQYF. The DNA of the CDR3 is TGTGCCTGCAGTTCCCAAGAAAGCTACGAGCAGTACTTC.

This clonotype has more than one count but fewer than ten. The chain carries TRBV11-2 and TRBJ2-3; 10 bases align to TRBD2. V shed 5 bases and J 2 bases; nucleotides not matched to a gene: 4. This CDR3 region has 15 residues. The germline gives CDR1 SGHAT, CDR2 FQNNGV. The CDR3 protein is CASSPTSGITDTQYF. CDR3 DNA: TGTGCCAGCAGCCCAACTAGCGGGATCACAGATACGCAGTATTTT.

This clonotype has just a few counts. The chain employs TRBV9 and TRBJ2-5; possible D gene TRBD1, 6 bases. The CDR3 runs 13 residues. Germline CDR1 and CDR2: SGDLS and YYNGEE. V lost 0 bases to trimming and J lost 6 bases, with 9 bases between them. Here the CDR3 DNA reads TGTGCCAGCAGCGTAGGACAGGCGCAGACCCAGTACTTC. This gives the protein CASSVGQAQTQYF.

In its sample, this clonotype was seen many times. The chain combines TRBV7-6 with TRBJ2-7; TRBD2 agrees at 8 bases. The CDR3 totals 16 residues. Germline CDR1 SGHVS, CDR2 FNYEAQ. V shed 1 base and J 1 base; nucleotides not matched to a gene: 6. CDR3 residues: CASSLGVAGRSYEQYF. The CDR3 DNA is TGTGCCAGCAGCTTAGGGGTAGCGGGGCGATCCTACGAGCAGTACTTC. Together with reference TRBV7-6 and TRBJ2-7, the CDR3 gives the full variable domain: GAGVSQSPRYKVTKRGQDVALRCDPISGHVSLYWYRQALGQGPEFLTYFNYEAQQDKSGLPNDRFSAERPEGSISTLTIQRTEQRDSAMYRCASSLGVAGRSYEQYFGPGTRLTVT.

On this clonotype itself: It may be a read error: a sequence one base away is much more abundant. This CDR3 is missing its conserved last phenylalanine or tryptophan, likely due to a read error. CDR3 loop: CASSYDRETSQPQHS. As DNA, the CDR3 is TGTGCCAGCAGTTACGACAGGGAAACTAGTCAGCCCCAGCATTCT. The J gene is TRBJ1-5, the V gene TRBV6-1; TRBD1 aligns across 7 bases. CDR3 length equals 15 residues. The junction had 10 bases not matched to a gene; V was cut back by 5 bases and J by 6 bases. Germline assignment: CDR1 MNHNS and CDR2 SASEGT.

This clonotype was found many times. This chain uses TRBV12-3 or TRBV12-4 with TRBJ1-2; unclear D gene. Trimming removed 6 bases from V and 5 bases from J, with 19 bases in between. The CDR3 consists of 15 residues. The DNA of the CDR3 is TGTGCCAGCAGCTCCGCCTCATCCTTTTTATATGGCTACACCTTC. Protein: CASSSASSFLYGYTF.

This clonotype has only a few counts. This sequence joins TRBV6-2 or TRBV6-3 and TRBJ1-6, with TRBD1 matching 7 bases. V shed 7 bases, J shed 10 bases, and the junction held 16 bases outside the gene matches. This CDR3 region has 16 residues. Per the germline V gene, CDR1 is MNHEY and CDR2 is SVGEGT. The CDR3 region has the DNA TGTGCCAGCACCTCTGGAAGGGAGGGGGCTGGATCACCCCTCCACTTT. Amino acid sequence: CASTSGREGAGSPLHF.